The 15 T cell receptor beta chains listed next were all sequenced from one sample in a study of T cell changes during pregnancy in multiple sclerosis. Only in-frame clones appear in the TCRdb table, and some are missing; sequencing was by immunoSEQ multiplex PCR. The sample records roughly 93,000 clones, 75% to 95% being singletons. The specimen was peripheral blood, collected before pregnancy. These receptors originate from a female donor with multiple sclerosis, enrolled in a pregnancy study.

The chain combines TRBV7-9 with TRBJ2-5; D is perhaps TRBD1 (6 bases). This CDR3 spans 14 amino acids. Germline CDR1 reads SEHNR; CDR2 reads FQNEAQ (reference sequence). V dropped 5 bases and J dropped 4 bases, with 14 bases sitting between them. CDR3 sequence: CASSPWQGRETQYF. Here the CDR3 DNA reads TGTGCCAGCAGCCCTTGGCAGGGGCGAGAGACCCAGTACTTC.

V is TRBV4-3 and J is TRBJ2-7; perhaps TRBD1 as D (5 bases). The CDR3 has 15 amino acids. The germline CDR1 and CDR2 sequences are LGHNA and YSLEER. V lost 4 bases, J lost 0 bases, and 13 bases lay in between. In DNA form, the CDR3 reads TGCGCCAGCAGCCCATTAGCAGGGAACTCCTACGAGCAGTACTTC. Translating gives CASSPLAGNSYEQYF.

The chain combines TRBV5-1 with TRBJ2-5; D is unclear. Germline CDR1 is SGHRS and CDR2 is YFSETQ. V lost 0 bases and J 1 base, leaving 7 bases between the germline ends. The CDR3 sequence is 14 residues long. Here the CDR3 DNA reads TGCGCCAGCAGCTTGGTGGCAGTCCAAGAGACCCAGTACTTC. This gives the protein CASSLVAVQETQYF.

This clone was found a few times. V is TRBV6-5 and J is TRBJ2-3; 7 bases match TRBD1. The germline gives CDR1 MNHEY, CDR2 SVGAGI. This CDR3 comprises 16 residues. After removal of 0 bases from V and 1 base from J, the junction contained 4 bases not matched to a gene. The CDR3 DNA follows: TGTGCCAGCAGTTACTCCCCAGGGGGAGGCACAGATACGCAGTATTTT. It encodes CASSYSPGGGTDTQYF.

This chain links TRBV7-3 with TRBJ2-6; TRBD1 matches at 8 bases. Trimming took 5 bases from V and 4 from J; bases not matched to a gene: 4. Germline CDR1 is SGHTA and CDR2 is FQGTGA. This CDR3 is 15 amino acids long. The CDR3 here is CASSLTGDGANVLTF. The CDR3 DNA follows: TGTGCCAGCAGCCTGACAGGGGACGGGGCCAACGTCCTGACTTTC. Supplemented by reference TRBV7-3 and TRBJ2-6, the full variable domain reads GAGVSQTPSNKVTEKGKYVELRCDPISGHTALYWYRQSLGQGPEFLIYFQGTGAADDSGLPNDRFFAVRPEGSVSTLKIQRTERGDSAVYLCASSLTGDGANVLTFGAGSRLTVL.

The chain links TRBV7-6 to TRBJ2-2; D not certain. The V gene's germline CDR1 is SGHVS and CDR2 FNYEAQ. The V end was cut by 0 bases, the J end by 4 bases, with 9 bases between. The CDR3 has 15 amino acids. DNA of the CDR3: TGTGCCAGCAGCTTAGCGGCGGAAAGCACCGGGGAGCTGTTTTTT. Translation gives CASSLAAESTGELFF.

The chain employs TRBV14 and TRBJ2-7; no clear D gene. The germline V gene encodes CDR1 SGHDN and CDR2 FVKESK. CDR3 length equals 16 residues. V was clipped by 0 bases and J by 0 bases, with 12 bases between them. In nucleotides, the CDR3 is TGTGCCAGCAGCCAAGAAGGTTGGCGGTACTCCTACGAGCAGTACTTC. This codes for CASSQEGWRYSYEQYF.

The V gene is TRBV6-5, the J gene TRBJ2-3, with 10 bases fitting TRBD2. Germline V lookup: CDR1 MNHEY, CDR2 SVGAGI. CDR3 length: 16 amino acids. V lost 2 bases to trimming and J lost 2 bases; unmatched junction nucleotides: 4. The CDR3 coding sequence is TGTGCCAGCAGTTACGGTCTAGCGGGGGCCACAGATACGCAGTATTTT. It yields the protein CASSYGLAGATDTQYF.

The chain recombines TRBV7-9 with TRBJ2-2; D may be TRBD1 (5 bases). The CDR3 has 16 residues. The germline CDR1 and CDR2 sequences are SEHNR and FQNEAQ (reference sequence). The V end lost 5 bases, the J end lost 1 base, and 14 bases lay between the germline ends. The CDR3: CASSPKEQENTGELFF. The CDR3 DNA is TGTGCCAGCAGCCCAAAAGAACAGGAGAACACCGGGGAGCTGTTTTTT. The full variable domain, completed using reference TRBV7-9 and TRBJ2-2, is DTGVSQNPRHKITKRGQNVTFRCDPISEHNRLYWYRQTLGQGPEFLTYFQNEAQLEKSRLLSDRFSAERPKGSFSTLEIQRTEQGDSAMYLCASSPKEQENTGELFFGEGSRLTVL.

This clone was seen a handful of times. V is TRBV29-1 and J is TRBJ1-1, with a possible D match to TRBD1 (6 bases). The CDR3 has 11 amino acids. Germline V CDR1 and CDR2: SQVTM, ANQGSEA. V lost 8 bases and J lost 6, with 13 bases in between. The CDR3 loop is CSYQQGPEAFF. The CDR3, as DNA: TGCAGCTACCAACAGGGACCTGAAGCTTTCTTT.

The genes are TRBV6-5 and TRBJ2-1; 8 bases match TRBD1. The CDR3 is 15 amino acids. The V segment lost 0 bases and the J segment 8 bases; nucleotides outside the gene matches: 6. The germline V gene has CDR1 MNHEY and CDR2 SVGAGI. This CDR3 reads CASSYSARGQDEQFF. DNA for the CDR3: TGTGCCAGCAGTTACTCTGCCAGGGGGCAGGATGAGCAGTTCTTC.

This clone was detected only once. V and J are TRBV28 and TRBJ2-1; 8 nucleotides align to TRBD1. The CDR3 contains 16 residues. With 6 bases clipped from V and 1 base from J, the junction kept 8 bases outside the gene matches. CDR1 MDHEN and CDR2 SYDVKM come from the germline V gene. The CDR3 DNA reads TGTGCCAGCAGCGGGGTCAGGGGGCTGTCCTACAATGAGCAGTTCTTC. It is translated as CASSGVRGLSYNEQFF.

V and J are TRBV12-5 and TRBJ2-2; 7 bases are a match to TRBD1. Germline V gene lookup returns CDR1 LGHNT and CDR2 FRNRAP. This CDR3 spans 13 amino acids. V lost 5 bases to trimming and J lost 6 bases; unmatched junction nucleotides: 3. CDR3 nucleotides: TGTGCTAGTGGTCCAACAGGGGCCGGGGAGCTGTTTTTT. Protein: CASGPTGAGELFF.

J is TRBJ2-7 and V is TRBV4-1; TRBD1 aligns across 9 bases. The CDR3 contains 17 residues. The J segment lost 6 bases and the V segment lost 2 bases, leaving 14 bases of the junction unmatched. Germline CDR1 is MGHRA and CDR2 is YSYEKL. This CDR3 is CASSQLGLPGQGREQYF. As DNA, the CDR3 is TGCGCCAGCAGCCAACTTGGCCTACCGGGACAGGGTCGCGAGCAGTACTTC.

V and J are TRBV18 and TRBJ1-5, with D unclear. CDR1 and CDR2 (germline): KGHSH, LQKENI. The CDR3 is 15 amino acids. V lost 6 bases, J lost 5 bases, and 17 bases lay in between. The CDR3 is CASSHGLTSHQPQHF. CDR3 DNA sequence: TGTGCCAGCTCCCATGGACTGACTTCCCATCAGCCCCAGCATTTT.